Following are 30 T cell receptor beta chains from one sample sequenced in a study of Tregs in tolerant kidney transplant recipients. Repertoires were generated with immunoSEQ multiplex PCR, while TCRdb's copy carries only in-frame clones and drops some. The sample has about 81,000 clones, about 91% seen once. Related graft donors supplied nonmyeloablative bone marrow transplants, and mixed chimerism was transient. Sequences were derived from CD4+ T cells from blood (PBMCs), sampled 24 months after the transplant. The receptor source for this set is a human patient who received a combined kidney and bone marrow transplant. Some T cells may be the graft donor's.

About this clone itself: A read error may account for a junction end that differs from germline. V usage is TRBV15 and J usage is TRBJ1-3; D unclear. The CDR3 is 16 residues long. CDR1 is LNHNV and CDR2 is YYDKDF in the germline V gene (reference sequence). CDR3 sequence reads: CATNRDRESSGNTIYF. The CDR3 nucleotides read TGTGCCACCAACAGAGATCGGGAGAGCTCTGGAAACACCATATATTTT.

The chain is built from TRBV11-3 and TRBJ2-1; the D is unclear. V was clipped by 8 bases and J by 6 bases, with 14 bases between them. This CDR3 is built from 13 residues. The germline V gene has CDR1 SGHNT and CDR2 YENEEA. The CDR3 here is CASGTSRANEQFF. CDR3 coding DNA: TGTGCCAGCGGTACCTCTAGAGCCAATGAGCAGTTCTTC.

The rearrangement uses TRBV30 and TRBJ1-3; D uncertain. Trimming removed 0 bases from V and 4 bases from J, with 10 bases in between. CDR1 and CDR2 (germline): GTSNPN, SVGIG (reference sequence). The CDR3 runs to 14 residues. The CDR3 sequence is CAWSVIGFGNTIYF. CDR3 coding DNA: TGTGCCTGGAGTGTAATCGGTTTCGGAAACACCATATATTTT. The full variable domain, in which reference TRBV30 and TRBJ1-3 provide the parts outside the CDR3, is SQTIHQWPATLVQPVGSPLSLECTVEGTSNPNLYWYRQAAGRGLQLLFYSVGIGQISSEVPQNLSASRPQDRQFILSSKKLLLSDSGFYLCAWSVIGFGNTIYFGEGSWLTVV.

This CDR3 reads CASSQLAGADTQYF. The CDR3 bases are TGTGCCAGCAGCCAACTAGCGGGAGCAGATACGCAGTATTTT. The genes are TRBV4-2 and TRBJ2-3, with 10 bases fitting TRBD2. CDR1 is LGHNA, CDR2 YNFKEQ, per germline. CDR3 length: 14 residues. V lost 2 bases to trimming and J lost 4 bases; unmatched junction nucleotides: 0.

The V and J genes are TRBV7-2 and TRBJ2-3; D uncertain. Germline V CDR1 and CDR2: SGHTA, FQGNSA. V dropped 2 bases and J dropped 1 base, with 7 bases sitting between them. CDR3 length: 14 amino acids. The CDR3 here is CASSLKARTDTQYF. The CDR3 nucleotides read TGTGCCAGCAGCTTAAAAGCACGCACAGATACGCAGTATTTT.

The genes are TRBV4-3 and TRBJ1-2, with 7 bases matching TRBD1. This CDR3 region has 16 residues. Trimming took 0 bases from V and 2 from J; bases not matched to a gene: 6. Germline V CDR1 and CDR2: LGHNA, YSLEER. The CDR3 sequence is CASSQDPGGKNYGYTF. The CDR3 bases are TGCGCCAGCAGCCAAGATCCAGGGGGTAAAAACTATGGCTACACCTTC.

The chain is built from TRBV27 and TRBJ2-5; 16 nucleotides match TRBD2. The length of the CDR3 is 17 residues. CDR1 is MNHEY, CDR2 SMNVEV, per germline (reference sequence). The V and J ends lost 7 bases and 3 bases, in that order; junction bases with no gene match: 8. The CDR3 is CASMGLAGGGSEETQYF. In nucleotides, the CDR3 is TGTGCCAGCATGGGACTAGCGGGAGGGGGGAGTGAAGAGACCCAGTACTTC.

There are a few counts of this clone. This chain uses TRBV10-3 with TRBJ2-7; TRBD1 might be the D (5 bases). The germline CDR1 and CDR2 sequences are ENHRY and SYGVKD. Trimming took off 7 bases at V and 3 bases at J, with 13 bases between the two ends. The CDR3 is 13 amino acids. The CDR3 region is CAITKDTYYEQYF. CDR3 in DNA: TGTGCCATCACTAAGGACACTTACTACGAGCAGTACTTC.

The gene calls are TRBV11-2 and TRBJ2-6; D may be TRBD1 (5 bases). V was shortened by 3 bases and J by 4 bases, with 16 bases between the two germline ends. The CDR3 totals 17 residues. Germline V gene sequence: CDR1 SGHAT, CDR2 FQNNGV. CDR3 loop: CASSFGFRVGGANVLTF. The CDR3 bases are TGTGCCAGCAGCTTTGGGTTCAGGGTGGGAGGGGCCAACGTCCTGACTTTC. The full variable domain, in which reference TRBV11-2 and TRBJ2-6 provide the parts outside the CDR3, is EAGVAQSPRYKIIEKRQSVAFWCNPISGHATLYWYQQILGQGPKLLIQFQNNGVVDDSQLPKDRFSAERLKGVDSTLKIQPAKLEDSAVYLCASSFGFRVGGANVLTFGAGSRLTVL.

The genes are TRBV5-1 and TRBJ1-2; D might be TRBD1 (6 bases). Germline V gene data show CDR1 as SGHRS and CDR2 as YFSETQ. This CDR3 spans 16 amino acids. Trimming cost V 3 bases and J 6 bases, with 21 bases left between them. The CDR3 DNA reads TGCGCCAGCAGCTCCCTAATCGGCGGGGGCGCGGATGGCTACACCTTC. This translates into CASSSLIGGGADGYTF.

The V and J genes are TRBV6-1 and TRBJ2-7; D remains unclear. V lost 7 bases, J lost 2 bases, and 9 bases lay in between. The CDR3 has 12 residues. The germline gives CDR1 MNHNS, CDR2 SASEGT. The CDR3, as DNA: TGTGCCAGCAACCGCGGAACCTACGAGCAGTACTTC. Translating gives CASNRGTYEQYF.

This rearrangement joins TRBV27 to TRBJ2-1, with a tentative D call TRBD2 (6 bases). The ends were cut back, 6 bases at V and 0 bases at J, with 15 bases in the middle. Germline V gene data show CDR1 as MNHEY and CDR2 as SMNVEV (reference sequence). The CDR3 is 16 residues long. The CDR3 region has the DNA TGTGCCAGCAGAGCAACAGCGGGCCGCTCCTACAATGAGCAGTTCTTC. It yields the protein CASRATAGRSYNEQFF.

CDR3 bases: TGTGCCAGCAGTTACTCGGCAGATAATTCACCCCTCCACTTT. Protein product: CASSYSADNSPLHF. The chain joins TRBV6-6 to TRBJ1-6; no firm D call. Germline CDR1 and CDR2: MNHNY and SVGAGI (reference sequence). Between the trimmed V and J ends, which lost 0 bases and 5 bases, there was a span of 5 bases. The length of the CDR3 is 14 residues.

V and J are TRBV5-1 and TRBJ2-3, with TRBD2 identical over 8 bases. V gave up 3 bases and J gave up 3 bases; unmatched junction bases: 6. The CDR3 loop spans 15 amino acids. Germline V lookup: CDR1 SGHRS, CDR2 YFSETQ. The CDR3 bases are TGCGCCAGCAGCTCGCGGGGGGCGCGTACAGATACGCAGTATTTT. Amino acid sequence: CASSSRGARTDTQYF.

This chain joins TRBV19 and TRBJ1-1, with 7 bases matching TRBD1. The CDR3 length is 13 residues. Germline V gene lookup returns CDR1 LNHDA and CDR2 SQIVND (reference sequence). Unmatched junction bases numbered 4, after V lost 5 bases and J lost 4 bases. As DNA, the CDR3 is TGTGCCAGTAGTTCACAGGGGTCCACTGAAGCTTTCTTT. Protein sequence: CASSSQGSTEAFF. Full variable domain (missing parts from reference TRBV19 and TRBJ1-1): DGGITQSPKYLFRKEGQNVTLSCEQNLNHDAMYWYRQDPGQGLRLIYYSQIVNDFQKGDIAEGYSVSREKKESFPLTVTSAQKNPTAFYLCASSSQGSTEAFFGQGTRLTVV.

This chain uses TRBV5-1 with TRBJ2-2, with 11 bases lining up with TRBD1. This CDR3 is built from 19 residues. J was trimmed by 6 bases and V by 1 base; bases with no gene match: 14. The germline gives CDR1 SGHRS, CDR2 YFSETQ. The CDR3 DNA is TGCGCCAGCAGCTTGTACGGGACAGGGGGAAGGTTTAAGGCCGGGGAGCTGTTTTTT. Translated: CASSLYGTGGRFKAGELFF. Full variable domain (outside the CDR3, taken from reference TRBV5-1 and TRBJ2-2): KAGVTQTPRYLIKTRGQQVTLSCSPISGHRSVSWYQQTPGQGLQFLFEYFSETQRNKGNFPGRFSGRQFSNSRSEMNVSTLELGDSALYLCASSLYGTGGRFKAGELFFGEGSRLTVL.

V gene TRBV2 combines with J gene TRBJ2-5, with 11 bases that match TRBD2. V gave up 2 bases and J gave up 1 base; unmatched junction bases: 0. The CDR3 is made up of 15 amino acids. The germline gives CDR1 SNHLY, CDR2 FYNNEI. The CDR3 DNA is TGTGCCAGCAGTGAACTAGCGGGGGGCCAAGAGACCCAGTACTTC. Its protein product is CASSELAGGQETQYF.

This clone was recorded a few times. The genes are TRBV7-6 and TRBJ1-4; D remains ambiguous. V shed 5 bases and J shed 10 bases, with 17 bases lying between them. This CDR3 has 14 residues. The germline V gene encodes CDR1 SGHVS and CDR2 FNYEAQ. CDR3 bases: TGTGCCAGCAGCCTCGGACTTCATGCGGGAAAACTGTTTTTT. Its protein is CASSLGLHAGKLFF.

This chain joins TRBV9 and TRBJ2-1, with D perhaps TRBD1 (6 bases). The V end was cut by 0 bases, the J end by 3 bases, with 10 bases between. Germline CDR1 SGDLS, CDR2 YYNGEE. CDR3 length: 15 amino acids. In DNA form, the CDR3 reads TGTGCCAGCAGCGTAGACTCAGGGGTCTACAATGAGCAGTTCTTC. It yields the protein CASSVDSGVYNEQFF.

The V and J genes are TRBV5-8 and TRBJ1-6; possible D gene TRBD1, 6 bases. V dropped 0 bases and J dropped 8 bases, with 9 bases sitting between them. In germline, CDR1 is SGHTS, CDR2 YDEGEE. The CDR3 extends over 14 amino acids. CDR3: CASSLGGGDSPLHF. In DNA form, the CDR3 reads TGTGCCAGCAGCTTGGGAGGGGGAGATTCACCCCTCCACTTT.

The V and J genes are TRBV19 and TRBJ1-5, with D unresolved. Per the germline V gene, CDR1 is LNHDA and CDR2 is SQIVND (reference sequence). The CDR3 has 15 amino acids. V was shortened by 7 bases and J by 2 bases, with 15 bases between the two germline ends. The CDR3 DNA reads TGTGCCAGTACTTTATTGCGGGGAGGCAATCAGCCCCAGCATTTT. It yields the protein CASTLLRGGNQPQHF.

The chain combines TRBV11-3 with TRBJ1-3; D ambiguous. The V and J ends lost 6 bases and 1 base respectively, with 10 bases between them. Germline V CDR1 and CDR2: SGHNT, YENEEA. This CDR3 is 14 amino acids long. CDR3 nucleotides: TGTGCCAGCAGTTTTAGCGGATCTGGAAACACCATATATTTT. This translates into CASSFSGSGNTIYF.

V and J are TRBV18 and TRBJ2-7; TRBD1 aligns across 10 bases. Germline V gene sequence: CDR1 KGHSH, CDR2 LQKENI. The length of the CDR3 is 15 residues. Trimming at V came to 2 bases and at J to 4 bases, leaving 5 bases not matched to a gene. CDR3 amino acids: CASSPDGQGGYEQYF. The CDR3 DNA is TGTGCCAGCTCACCAGACGGACAGGGGGGGTACGAGCAGTACTTC.

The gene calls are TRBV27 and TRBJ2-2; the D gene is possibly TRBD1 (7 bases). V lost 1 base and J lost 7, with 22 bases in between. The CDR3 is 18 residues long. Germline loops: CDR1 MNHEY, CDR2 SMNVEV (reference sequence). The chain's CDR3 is CASSLYTTPTGRDGELFF. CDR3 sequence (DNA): TGTGCCAGCAGTTTATATACGACCCCGACAGGGCGGGACGGGGAGCTGTTTTTT.

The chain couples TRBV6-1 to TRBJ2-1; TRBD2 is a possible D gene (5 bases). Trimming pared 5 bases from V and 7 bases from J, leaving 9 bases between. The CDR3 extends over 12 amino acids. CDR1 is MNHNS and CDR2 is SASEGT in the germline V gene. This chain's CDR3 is CASSSSWNEQFF. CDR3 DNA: TGTGCCAGCAGTTCTAGCTGGAATGAGCAGTTCTTC.

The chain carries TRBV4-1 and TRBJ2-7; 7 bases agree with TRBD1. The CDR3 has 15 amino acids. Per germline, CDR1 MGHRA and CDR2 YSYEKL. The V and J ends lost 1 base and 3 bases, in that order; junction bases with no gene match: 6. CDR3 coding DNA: TGCGCCAGCAGCCAAGTTAGCAGGGGGATCTACGAGCAGTACTTC. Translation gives CASSQVSRGIYEQYF.

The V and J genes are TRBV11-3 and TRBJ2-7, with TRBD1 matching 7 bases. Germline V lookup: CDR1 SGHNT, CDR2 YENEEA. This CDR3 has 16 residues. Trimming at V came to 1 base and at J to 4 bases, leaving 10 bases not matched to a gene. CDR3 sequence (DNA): TGTGCCAGCAGCTTAGTATTGACAGGGAAAAATTACGAGCAGTACTTC. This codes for CASSLVLTGKNYEQYF.

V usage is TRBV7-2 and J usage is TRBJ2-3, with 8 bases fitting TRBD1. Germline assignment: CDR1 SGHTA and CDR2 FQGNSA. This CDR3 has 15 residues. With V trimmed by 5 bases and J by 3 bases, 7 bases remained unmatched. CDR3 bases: TGTGCCAGCAGCCATCAGACAGGGGAGACAGATACGCAGTATTTT. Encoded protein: CASSHQTGETDTQYF.

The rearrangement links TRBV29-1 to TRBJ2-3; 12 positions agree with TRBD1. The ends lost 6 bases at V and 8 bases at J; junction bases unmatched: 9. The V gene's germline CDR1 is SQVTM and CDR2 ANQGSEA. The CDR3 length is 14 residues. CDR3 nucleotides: TGCAGCGTCCGATGGGGACAGGGGGCAGTTACGCAGTATTTT. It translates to CSVRWGQGAVTQYF.

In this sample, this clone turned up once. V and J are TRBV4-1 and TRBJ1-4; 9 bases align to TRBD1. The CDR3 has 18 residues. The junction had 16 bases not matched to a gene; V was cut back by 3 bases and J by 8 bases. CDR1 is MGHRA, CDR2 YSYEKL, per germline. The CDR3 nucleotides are TGCGCCAGCAGCCATGAACTTTATAACCGGGACAGGGAAGAAAAACTGTTTTTT. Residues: CASSHELYNRDREEKLFF.